The TCR beta chain under discussion was sequenced for a study of blood T cell repertoires in COVID-19. The CDR3 is made up of 16 amino acids. CDR1 is SGHTA, CDR2 FQGNSA, per germline. V shed 5 bases, J shed 2 bases, and the junction held 3 bases outside the gene matches. How the authors handled the data: Nucleated cell number was recorded as an estimate derived from reference gene primer amplification. Method: immunoSEQ multiplex PCR; TCRdb's copy keeps in-frame clones and lacks some. That table is the source of V, J and clone size, and D and trimming were worked out from the DNA. The sample holds roughly 68,000 clones, roughly 89% seen once.

The receptor was isolated from a woman between 50 and 59 years old with active COVID-19. The V gene is TRBV7-2, the J gene TRBJ2-7; 16 bases fit TRBD2. The sequencing input was peripheral blood. CDR3 bases: TGTGCCAGCAGCGGTGGGACTAGCGGGAGGGCCTACGAGCAGTACTTC. Protein sequence: CASSGGTSGRAYEQYF.